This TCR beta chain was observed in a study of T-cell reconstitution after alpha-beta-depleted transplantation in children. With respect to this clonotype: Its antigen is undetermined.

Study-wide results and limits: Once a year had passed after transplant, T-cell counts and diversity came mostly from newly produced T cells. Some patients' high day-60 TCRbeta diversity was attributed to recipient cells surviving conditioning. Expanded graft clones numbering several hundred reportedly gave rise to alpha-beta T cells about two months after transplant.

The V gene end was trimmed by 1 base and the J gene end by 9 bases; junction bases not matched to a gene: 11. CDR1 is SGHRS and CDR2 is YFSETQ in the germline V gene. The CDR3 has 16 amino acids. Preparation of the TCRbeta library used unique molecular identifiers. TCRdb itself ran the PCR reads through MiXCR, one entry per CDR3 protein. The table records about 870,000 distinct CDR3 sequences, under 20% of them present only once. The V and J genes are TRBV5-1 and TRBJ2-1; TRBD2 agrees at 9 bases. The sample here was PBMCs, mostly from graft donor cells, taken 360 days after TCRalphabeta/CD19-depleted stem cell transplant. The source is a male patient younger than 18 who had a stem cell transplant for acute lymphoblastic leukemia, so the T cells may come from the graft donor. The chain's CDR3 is CASSLLAGGPISEQFF. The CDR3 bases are TGCGCCAGCAGCTTGCTTGCGGGAGGGCCGATAAGTGAGCAGTTCTTC.